This T cell receptor (beta chain) came from a study of beta chain features in type 1 diabetes. Findings of the study overall: A potential PCR bias toward shorter templates would be equal in patient and control samples.

Notes on this clone: What it binds is not known.

V was clipped by 7 bases and J by 2 bases; unmatched bases: 4. The V gene's germline CDR1 is MDHEN and CDR2 SYDVKM. This CDR3 is built from 13 residues. Investigators reverse transcribed all isolated RNA, so they sequenced expressed TCRB transcripts. Generated by immunoSEQ multiplex PCR, the TCRdb table keeps only in-frame clones and is missing some. The repertoire holds around 340,000 clones, 15% to 20% seen once, with about 0.045% in the top ten. The receptor's source is a woman in her late teens or twenties in good health. The chain employs TRBV28 and TRBJ2-7; 8 nucleotides line up with TRBD1. Sequences were obtained from naive CD4+ T cells from blood. The CDR3 protein is CASTGQGTYEQYF. DNA of the CDR3: TGTGCCAGCACCGGACAGGGAACCTACGAGCAGTACTTC.